The subject of this entry is one T cell receptor beta chain. In its sample, this clonotype was seen many times. Its target antigen remains unknown. No much larger clonotype is one base removed from it; base qualities were not supplied. This specimen's treatment or condition label, interpreted: allogeneic hematopoietic cell transplantation with graft depleted of TCRalphabeta T cells and CD19 B cells. The children who served as transplant recipients had been given grafts of TCRalphabeta/CD19-depleted allogeneic hematopoietic cells. This entry is derived from a study of T-cell reconstitution after alpha-beta-depleted transplantation in children listed by TCRdb under 2016. Broadly, across the study: The study quantitatively tracked T-cell immune reconstitution after TCRalphabeta/CD19-depleted allogeneic hematopoietic cell transplantation in children using TCR repertoire profiling. General study outcomes and caveats: Hyperexpanded clone frequencies declined over subsequent months; after one year, T-cell counts and TCRbeta diversity were mostly attributed to newly produced T cells. In some patients, the high TCRbeta diversity seen at day 60 was put down to recipient T cells and intrathymic progenitors that had survived conditioning. About two months after transplant, the apparently early recovery of alphabetaT-cell counts reportedly depended on just several hundred clones that had expanded rapidly and came from non-depleted graft cells.

From the cysteine through the phenylalanine, the CDR3 covers 11 amino acids. Just the 33-base CDR3 DNA is kept, in frame starting at base 1. The junction shows trimming of 10 bases on V and 7 bases on J, plus 11 bases between the germline ends. According to the germline V gene, CDR1 reads MDHEN and CDR2 reads SYDVKM. To prepare the library, PCR was applied. TCRdb lists the instrument as Illumina HiSeq 2500. Molecular barcoding was employed in the preparation of TCR libraries, with unique molecular identifiers being used to normalize TCRbeta repertoire quantification. TCRdb passed the public sequencing reads through fastp at Q25 and MiXCR, retaining productive beta sequences. Every entry covers one CDR3 protein and lists the most common genes and DNA from its rows. The sample table shows tens of thousands of distinct CDR3 sequences, and roughly 4.9% are seen once. The ten most abundant clones make up around 18% of the sample.

Here the sequenced sample was PBMCs, mostly from graft donor cells, taken 180 days after TCRalphabeta/CD19-depleted stem cell transplant. Recombination connected TRBV28 to TRBJ1-5; no confident D gene assignment can be made. The clonotype originates from a boy under two years old who had a stem cell transplant for acute myeloid leukemia, so the T cells may come from the graft donor. The DNA sequence reads TGTGCCACCCGTTCTGACCAGCCCCAGCATTTT. Translation gives CATRSDQPQHF.